This T cell receptor (beta chain) appears in the sequencing data of a study of cytomegalovirus exposure and HLA in healthy donors. The CDR3 is made up of 16 amino acids. The PCR made use of 60 Vbeta and 13 Jbeta primers. Sequenced by immunoSEQ multiplex PCR; TCRdb stores in-frame clones only, minus some. The sample has under 90,000 clones, 85% to 90% seen once. This sequence joins TRBV21-1 and TRBJ1-4. TRBV21-1 constitutes a pseudogene. This TCR was sampled from a man aged 18 to 29 in good health and CMV-seronegative. Sequencing was done on a sample of PBMCs. CDR3 region: CASSPGGPNGNEKLFF. The CDR3 DNA reads as TGTGCCAGCAGTCCCGGCGGCCCTAACGGCAATGAAAAACTGTTTTTT.